This entry is about one T cell receptor beta chain. Deep-level running was used for the assay. For each subset, genomic DNA was distributed in equal portions over several immunoSEQ plates. The table came from immunoSEQ multiplex PCR; TCRdb's copy has only in-frame clones and leaves some out. In the table there are about 490,000 clones, 75% to 85% of which are singletons. Looked up from germline, CDR1 is SGHRS and CDR2 is YFSETQ. V dropped 3 bases and J dropped 2 bases, with 13 bases sitting between them. This CDR3 is 15 amino acids long. These data originate in a study of shared clonotypes between healthy human individuals. Across the whole study: With ages of 18 to 49, the donors were two women and a few men.

When samples were unsorted, some 84 million PBMCs were used for genomic DNA. This TCR was sampled from a woman aged 40-49 years in good health. Some clones in this sample may be carry-over from other donors' samples. The rearrangement links TRBV5-1 to TRBJ2-3; tentatively, D is TRBD1 or TRBD2 (5 bases each). The sequencing input was PBMCs. CDR3 region: CASSSTGTYTDTQYF. CDR3 bases: TGCGCCAGCAGCTCTACCGGGACCTACACAGATACGCAGTATTTT.